This paragraph covers one T cell receptor beta chain sequence. The authors' processing: Reference gene primer amplification yielded estimated nucleated cell counts. Sequencing was performed with immunoSEQ multiplex PCR; in TCRdb, only in-frame clones are kept and a portion is missing. V and J calls and clone size come straight from that table; D and trimming were deduced from the DNA. The sample holds under 70,000 clones, around 77% seen once. Per the germline V gene, CDR1 is MNHEY and CDR2 is SVGAGI. Trimming cost V 5 bases and J 1 base; bases outside gene matches: 4. The CDR3 is 14 amino acids. The source of the sample is a study of blood T cell repertoires in COVID-19. Study information: The origin of the acute and convalescent COVID-19 samples was the United States, Italy and Spain. The analysed material was cDNA or gDNA that came from T cells, B-cell-depleted T cells, or PBMCs.

The sequenced sample consisted of peripheral blood. This TCR was recovered from a human donor in a cohort sampled during active COVID-19. The chain uses TRBV6-5 and TRBJ1-1; 7 bases align to TRBD1. The CDR3 DNA reads as TGTGCCAGCAGTACGGGGGACAGGAACACTGAAGCTTTCTTT. Amino acids: CASSTGDRNTEAFF.